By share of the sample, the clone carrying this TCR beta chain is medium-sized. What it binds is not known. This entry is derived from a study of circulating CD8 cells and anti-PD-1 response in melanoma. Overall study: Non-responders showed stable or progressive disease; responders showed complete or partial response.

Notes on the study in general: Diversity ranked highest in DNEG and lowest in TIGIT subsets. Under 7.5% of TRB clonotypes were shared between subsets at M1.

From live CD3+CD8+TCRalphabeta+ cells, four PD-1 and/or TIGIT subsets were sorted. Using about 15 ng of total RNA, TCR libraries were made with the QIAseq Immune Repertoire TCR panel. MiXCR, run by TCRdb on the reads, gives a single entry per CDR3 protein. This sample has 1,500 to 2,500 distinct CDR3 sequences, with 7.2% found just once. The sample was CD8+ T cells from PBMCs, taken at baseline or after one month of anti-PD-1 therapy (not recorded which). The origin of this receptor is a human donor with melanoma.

The CDR3 DNA reads TGTGCCAGCAGCGTAGCGGGGGGAGGGGACTATGAGCAGTTCTTC. Residues: CASSVAGGGDYEQFF. This chain connects TRBV9 to TRBJ2-1; 7 bases line up with TRBD2. This CDR3 is built from 15 residues. The germline CDR1 and CDR2 sequences are SGDLS and YYNGEE. V shed 0 bases and J 8 bases; nucleotides not matched to a gene: 8. Variable domain in full (rest from reference TRBV9 and TRBJ2-1): DSGVTQTPKHLITATGQRVTLRCSPRSGDLSVYWYQQSLDQGLQFLIQYYNGEERAKGNILERFSAQQFPDLHSELNLSSLELGDSALYFCASSVAGGGDYEQFFGPGTRLTVL.